The clone carrying this TCR beta chain has a handful of counts. Being one base from a much bigger clone, this may be a read error. Amplification of TCR beta CDR3 regions used RNA as the template. First-round RT-PCR targeting the TCR CDR3 was performed with the HTBI primer set. TCRdb fed the multiplex PCR reads into MiXCR, producing one record per CDR3 protein. The sample holds a few hundred thousand distinct CDR3 sequences, 17% seen once. This entry comes from a study of T cells in Graves' hyperthyroidism and ophthalmopathy. Germline CDR1 is SGHTA and CDR2 is FQGNSA. The CDR3 length is 13 residues. The sample taken for sequencing was blood. V is TRBV7-2 and J is TRBJ1-2; a possible D gene is TRBD1 (5 bases). The sequence was obtained from a woman aged 60-75 years with Graves' ophthalmopathy. The CDR3 reads CASSLGLGDGYAF. The DNA of the CDR3 is TGTGCCAGCAGCTTGGGACTGGGAGATGGCTACGCCTTC.